This entry features one T cell receptor beta chain sequence. The clone's antigen remains unknown. Qualities for individual bases were not recorded, and no much larger clone is one base off. These data belong to a study of CD8 T cells in ankylosing spondylitis (dated by TCRdb to the late 2010s). For context, the study as a whole: The study set out to find disease-linked TCR variants by profiling T cell receptor beta repertoires in ankylosing spondylitis patients and healthy donors. Peripheral blood was sampled, and synovial fluid was also collected from ankylosing spondylitis patients. The full study cohort comprised 25 ankylosing spondylitis patients and 110 or so healthy donors. Broad study findings and their caveats: The disease-linked clones showed a CD8+ phenotype and occurred at relatively low frequencies in peripheral blood. Some motif variants had previously been reported in the synovial fluid and blood of reactive arthritis patients, which suggests shared mechanisms of disease initiation. Blood from ankylosing spondylitis patients appeared to be characterized by a TCR beta motif made up of about 8 highly homologous amino acid variants. According to the report, matched synovial fluid samples from ankylosing spondylitis patients were significantly enriched for the disease-linked clones.

Sequenced using an Illumina HiSeq 2500. Quantitative 5'-RACE with molecular barcodes was used to prepare TCR beta libraries. The study's processing was this. A new computational method, built on a probabilistic model of VDJ rearrangement, was used to identify disease-linked TCR variants. Clones were called with MiXCR by TCRdb after fastp trimmed the public reads at Q25, and only in-frame beta chains were retained. Merged by CDR3 protein, the rows form single entries marked with the most common genes and DNA. None of the V and J calls come from the authors' own analysis; TCRdb made them. The sample table shows about 480,000 distinct CDR3 sequences, and about a sixth are seen once. The ten largest clones represent around 0.92% of the sample. The specimen was blood, either unsorted or a sorted T cell fraction (not recorded which). The source is a male donor with ankylosing spondylitis.

The DNA reads TGCAGTGCTCTTAGCGGGAGGGCCCGCAGTGAGCAGTTCTTC. This sequence encodes CSALSGRARSEQFF. The rearranged segments are TRBV20-1 and TRBJ2-1, with TRBD2 matching 11 junction bases. Ends trimmed: V by 5 bases, J by 9 bases; bases unmatched to a gene: 9. CDR3 length: 14 amino acids, cysteine to phenylalanine. The DNA shown is the 42-base CDR3, in frame from base 1. CDR1 DFQATT and CDR2 SNEGSKA were looked up in the germline V gene (reference sequence).